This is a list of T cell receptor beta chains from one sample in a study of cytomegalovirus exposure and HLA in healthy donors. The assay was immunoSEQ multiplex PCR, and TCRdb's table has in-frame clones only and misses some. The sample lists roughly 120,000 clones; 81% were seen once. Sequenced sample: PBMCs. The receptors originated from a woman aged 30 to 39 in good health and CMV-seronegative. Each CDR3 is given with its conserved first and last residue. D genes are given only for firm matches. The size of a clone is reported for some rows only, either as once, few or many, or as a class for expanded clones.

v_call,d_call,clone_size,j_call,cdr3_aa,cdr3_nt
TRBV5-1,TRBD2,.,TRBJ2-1,CASRQGLAGVGGEQLF,TGCGCCAGCAGACAGGGACTAGCGGGAGTCGGGGGTGAGCAGCTCTTC
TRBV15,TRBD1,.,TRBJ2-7,CATSGPQGLRSSYEQYF,TGTGCCACCAGCGGGCCACAGGGGCTCAGGAGCTCCTACGAGCAGTACTTC
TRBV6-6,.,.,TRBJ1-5,CASKGGLNQPQHF,TGTGCCAGCAAGGGTGGACTCAATCAGCCCCAGCATTTT
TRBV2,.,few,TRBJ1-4,CASSESREKLFF,TGTGCCAGCAGTGAGAGTCGGGAAAAACTGTTTTTT
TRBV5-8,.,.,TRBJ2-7,CASSTRIYEQYF,TGTGCCAGCAGCACTAGGATCTACGAGCAGTACTTC
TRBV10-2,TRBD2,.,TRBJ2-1,CASRGGTSAYEQFF,TGCGCCAGCAGGGGGGGGACTAGCGCCTATGAGCAGTTCTTC
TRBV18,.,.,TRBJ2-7,CASSPRENSYEQYF,TGTGCCAGCTCACCTCGGGAGAACTCCTACGAGCAGTACTTC
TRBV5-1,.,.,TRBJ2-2,CASSPQGLANTGELFF,TGCGCCAGCAGCCCCCAGGGTCTCGCCAACACCGGGGAGCTGTTTTTT
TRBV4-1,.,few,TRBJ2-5,CASSQDRDSTVQETQYF,TGCGCCAGCAGCCAAGATCGGGACTCAACTGTACAAGAGACCCAGTACTTC
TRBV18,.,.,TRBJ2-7,CASSPGGDFYEQYF,TGTGCCAGCTCACCCGGCGGAGATTTCTACGAGCAGTACTTC
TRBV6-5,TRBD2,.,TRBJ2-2,CASRLAGANTGELFF,TGTGCCAGCAGACTAGCGGGCGCGAACACCGGGGAGCTGTTTTTT
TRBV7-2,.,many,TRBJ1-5,CASSLGVTQPQHF,TGTGCCAGCAGCCTCGGGGTAACTCAGCCCCAGCATTTT
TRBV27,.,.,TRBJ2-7,CASSLMGVGGSYEQYF,TGTGCCAGCAGTTTAATGGGGGTAGGGGGCTCCTACGAGCAGTACTTC
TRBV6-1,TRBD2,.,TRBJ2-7,CASSEPGGQYF,TGTGCCAGCAGTGAACCGGGGGGGCAGTACTTC
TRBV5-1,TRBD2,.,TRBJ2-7,CASSLGPAGGNEQYF,TGCGCCAGCAGCTTGGGTCCAGCGGGAGGTAACGAGCAGTACTTC
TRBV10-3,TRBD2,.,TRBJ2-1,CAIREVAGGPQSEQFF,TGTGCCATCCGCGAGGTGGCGGGAGGGCCGCAAAGTGAGCAGTTCTTC
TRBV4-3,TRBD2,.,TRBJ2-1,CASSQESSGSHDDEQFF,TGCGCCAGCAGCCAAGAGAGTAGCGGGAGCCACGACGATGAGCAGTTCTTC